These T cell receptor beta chains were read from a single sample in a study of T-cell reconstitution after alpha-beta-depleted transplantation in children. TCRdb re-called the PCR reads through MiXCR, storing one row per CDR3 protein. The profile shows approximately 510,000 distinct CDR3 sequences, approximately 16% of them singletons. Sequencing was performed on PBMCs from the stem cell graft donor, taken from the stem cell graft. The source of these receptors is a human donor who donated a stem cell graft to a child with acute lymphoblastic leukemia. The conserved cysteine and the conserved F or W are not part of the CDR3 here. Fields, in order: J gene, V gene, CDR3 protein.

J: TRBJ1-1
V: TRBV5-1
CDR3: ASSGTGTPGWTEAF

J: TRBJ1-1
V: TRBV25-1
CDR3: ASSWRQNTEAF

J: TRBJ2-1
V: TRBV12-3/TRBV12-4
CDR3: ASSVAGTGLNYNEQF

J: TRBJ2-3
V: TRBV20-1
CDR3: SARDLGQSLRTDTQY

J: TRBJ2-5
V: TRBV15
CDR3: ATSSYLKAGGRGETQY

J: TRBJ1-3
V: TRBV25-1
CDR3: ASRTRQGTHTISGNTIY

J: TRBJ2-7
V: TRBV6-5
CDR3: ASGQGVWEQY

J: TRBJ2-1
V: TRBV7-9
CDR3: ASSATPGLAGGGYNEQF

J: TRBJ2-1
V: TRBV5-1
CDR3: ASSSRLGTSGINNEQF

J: TRBJ1-1
V: TRBV15
CDR3: ATSTSRDRVPEAF

J: TRBJ2-1
V: TRBV7-9
CDR3: ASSLLGTSVTNEQF

J: TRBJ2-7
V: TRBV29-1
CDR3: SVESDRAYEQY

J: TRBJ2-2
V: TRBV24-1
CDR3: ATSDSFRLSAGELF

J: TRBJ2-3
V: TRBV5-1
CDR3: ASSIQGQGAADTQY

J: TRBJ2-6
V: TRBV4-2
CDR3: ASSQDPTGTAGANVLT

J: TRBJ1-1
V: TRBV5-6
CDR3: ASSPGTGKFLTEAF

J: TRBJ2-7
V: TRBV6-5
CDR3: ASSYGAGRSYEQY

J: TRBJ2-1
V: TRBV9
CDR3: ASSPHRVHSYNEQF

J: TRBJ2-3
V: TRBV7-2
CDR3: ASSLPGLAGGWGEHRSTDTQY

J: TRBJ2-3
V: TRBV10-1
CDR3: ASSEPTSGIPTQY

J: TRBJ1-5
V: TRBV10-3
CDR3: AISEAGFDQPQH

J: TRBJ1-1
V: TRBV2
CDR3: ASIQGHTEAF

J: TRBJ2-5
V: TRBV12-3/TRBV12-4
CDR3: ASSRTSRETQY

J: TRBJ2-7
V: TRBV12-3/TRBV12-4
CDR3: ASRSGGFGYEQY

J: TRBJ2-3
V: TRBV20-1
CDR3: SARDDKRPTDTQY

J: TRBJ2-2
V: TRBV29-1
CDR3: SVETGENTGELF

J: TRBJ2-3
V: TRBV5-1
CDR3: ASSWGTSDTQY

J: TRBJ1-1
V: TRBV7-9
CDR3: ASRTGGIVAEAF

J: TRBJ1-4
V: TRBV9
CDR3: ASSVDFSREKLF

J: TRBJ2-7
V: TRBV13
CDR3: ASSWSYEQY

J: TRBJ2-2
V: TRBV27
CDR3: ASSPQGGVAGELF

J: TRBJ1-6
V: TRBV4-1
CDR3: ASSQDPTGINSPLH

J: TRBJ1-5
V: TRBV5-6
CDR3: ASSLGIYSNQPQH

J: TRBJ2-7
V: TRBV11-2
CDR3: ASSLVDYSYEQY

J: TRBJ2-2
V: TRBV4-2
CDR3: ASSQVAEGPGELF

J: TRBJ2-5
V: TRBV25-1
CDR3: ASSELKETQY

J: TRBJ2-7
V: TRBV9
CDR3: ASSLGTSLEQY